The 26 T cell receptor beta chains presented below share a single source sample, sequenced in a study of shared clonotypes between healthy human individuals. TCRdb's table, derived via immunoSEQ multiplex PCR, lists solely in-frame clones and lacks some. Here the sample spans about 450,000 clones, roughly 77% being singletons. Sequences were obtained from PBMCs. Receptors originate from a woman aged 40 to 50 in good health. Some clones in this sample may be carry-over from other donors' samples.

The chain employs TRBV13 and TRBJ2-5; no reliable D call. This CDR3 contains 16 residues. The ends were cut back, 2 bases at V and 0 bases at J, with 13 bases in the middle. CDR1 and CDR2 from the germline V gene are PRHDT and FYEKMQ (reference sequence). The CDR3 spells CASSLRAELYQETQYF. As DNA, the CDR3 is TGTGCCAGCAGCTTAAGGGCAGAACTCTACCAAGAGACCCAGTACTTC.

This chain connects TRBV7-8 to TRBJ2-7; 9 nucleotides line up with TRBD2. Germline loops: CDR1 SGHVS, CDR2 FQNEAQ. Trimming removed 6 bases from V and 3 bases from J; junction bases left unmatched: 9. This CDR3 comprises 15 residues. CDR3: CASSSGPSGNYEQYF. In nucleotides, the CDR3 is TGTGCCAGCAGTTCAGGGCCTAGCGGGAACTACGAGCAGTACTTC.

J is TRBJ2-1 and V is TRBV15; D not resolved. The CDR3 runs 18 residues. Trimming shortened V by 0 bases and J by 0 bases, and 15 bases separated the two germline ends. CDR1 LNHNV and CDR2 YYDKDF come from the germline V gene (reference sequence). The CDR3 DNA reads as TGTGCCACCAGCAGAGATCTGGTCTCCTTAAGCTCCTACAATGAGCAGTTCTTC. This codes for CATSRDLVSLSSYNEQFF.

The V and J genes are TRBV7-9 and TRBJ2-3; 10 nucleotides align to TRBD2. J was trimmed by 6 bases and V by 5 bases; bases with no gene match: 5. The CDR3 runs to 14 residues. Germline CDR1 SEHNR, CDR2 FQNEAQ (reference sequence). The CDR3 DNA reads TGTGCCAGCAGCGTAAGCGGGGGGGAGGATACGCAGTATTTT. This sequence encodes CASSVSGGEDTQYF.

This sequence joins TRBV6-1 and TRBJ2-7, with D tentatively TRBD2 (6 bases). Germline lookup yields CDR1 MNHNS and CDR2 SASEGT. Trimming left V 3 bases short and J 2 bases short, with 8 bases between. This CDR3 comprises 13 residues. CDR3 nucleotide sequence: TGTGCCAGCAGTGATTGGGGGGCCTACGAGCAGTACTTC. Its protein is CASSDWGAYEQYF.

A single count supports this clone. The V call is TRBV5-1, the J call TRBJ1-3; 7 bases match TRBD1. CDR3 length: 15 amino acids. From germline, CDR1 is SGHRS and CDR2 YFSETQ. Trimming cost V 4 bases and J 3 bases; bases outside gene matches: 7. The CDR3 loop is CASSRSGTDGNTIYF. The CDR3 region has the DNA TGCGCCAGCAGCCGGTCCGGGACAGATGGAAACACCATATATTTT.

The J gene is TRBJ2-7, the V gene TRBV6-5; 7 nucleotides agree with TRBD2. The CDR3 consists of 12 residues. The germline V gene has CDR1 MNHEY and CDR2 SVGAGI. With V trimmed by 6 bases and J by 6 bases, 5 bases remained unmatched. Written as DNA, the CDR3 is TGTGCCAGCAGCAATCAGCGGGGCGAGCAGTACTTC. It codes for CASSNQRGEQYF.

The gene calls are TRBV6-5 and TRBJ2-3; D not resolved. CDR3 size: 13 residues. V gave up 6 bases and J gave up 1 base, with 8 bases separating them. The germline V gene has CDR1 MNHEY and CDR2 SVGAGI. The CDR3 DNA reads TGTGCCAGCAGACAACGTGGCACAGATACGCAGTATTTT. Translation: CASRQRGTDTQYF.

The chain carries TRBV5-1 and TRBJ2-3; 9 nucleotides match TRBD1. This CDR3 contains 16 residues. Germline V gene sequence: CDR1 SGHRS, CDR2 YFSETQ. V dropped 3 bases and J dropped 3; count of bases not matched to a gene: 8. The CDR3 loop is CASSSPQGALTDTQYF. The CDR3, as DNA: TGCGCCAGCAGCTCGCCACAGGGGGCGCTTACAGATACGCAGTATTTT.

The chain joins TRBV7-3 to TRBJ2-2; 8 bases are shared with TRBD1. Germline V gives CDR1 SGHTA, CDR2 FQGTGA. Germline trimming cut 4 bases from V and 4 bases from J; bases unmatched to any gene: 2. The CDR3 covers 14 residues. In nucleotides, the CDR3 is TGTGCCAGCAGCTCCGGGACAGGCACCGGGGAGCTGTTTTTT. It is translated as CASSSGTGTGELFF.

The sample holds many counts of this clone. Other nucleotide sequences in the sample specify the same CDR3. J is TRBJ1-5 and V is TRBV14; D is possibly TRBD1 (5 bases). This CDR3 comprises 19 residues. Germline V gives CDR1 SGHDN, CDR2 FVKESK. V lost 3 bases and J lost 2, with 23 bases in between. The CDR3: CASSHPTLQGVFGNQPQHF. In nucleotides, the CDR3 is TGTGCCAGCAGCCACCCGACACTTCAGGGCGTCTTCGGCAATCAGCCCCAGCATTTT. Using reference TRBV14 and TRBJ1-5 for the parts outside the CDR3, the full variable domain is EAGVTQFPSHSVIEKGQTVTLRCDPISGHDNLYWYRRVMGKEIKFLLHFVKESKQDESGMPNNRFLAERTGGTYSTLKVQPAELEDSGVYFCASSHPTLQGVFGNQPQHFGDGTRLSIL.

J is TRBJ2-1 and V is TRBV7-2, with 9 bases aligning to TRBD2. The J segment lost 4 bases and the V segment lost 5 bases, leaving 6 bases of the junction unmatched. This CDR3 contains 15 residues. In germline, CDR1 is SGHTA, CDR2 FQGNSA. The CDR3: CASSTWTSAYNEQFF. CDR3 bases: TGTGCCAGCAGCACCTGGACTAGCGCTTACAATGAGCAGTTCTTC.

The J gene is TRBJ1-5, the V gene TRBV9; D ambiguous. V dropped 3 bases and J dropped 1 base, with 8 bases sitting between them. Germline V gene data show CDR1 as SGDLS and CDR2 as YYNGEE. This CDR3 is built from 14 residues. Here the CDR3 reads CASSGGDSNQPQHF. CDR3 sequence (DNA): TGTGCCAGCAGCGGGGGAGACAGCAATCAGCCCCAGCATTTT.

This chain joins TRBV7-7 and TRBJ2-1; 11 bases are shared with TRBD2. Germline values: CDR1 SSHAT, CDR2 FNYEAQ (reference sequence). V trimming: 5 bases; J trimming: 0 bases; junction bases outside the gene matches: 3. The CDR3 runs 16 residues. CDR3 loop: CASSRTSGSSYNEQFF. DNA of the CDR3: TGTGCCAGCAGCAGAACTAGCGGGAGCTCCTACAATGAGCAGTTCTTC.

The chain joins TRBV21-1 to TRBJ2-5; the table calls TRBD1, which could not be checked here. TRBV21-1 is assigned pseudogene status. The CDR3 consists of 15 residues. This chain's CDR3 is CASSKVRGPQETQYF. CDR3 in DNA: TGTGCCAGCAGCAAAGTAAGGGGTCCCCAAGAGACCCAGTACTTC.

Regarding this clone: The junction does not match germline at one end; this may be a read error. CDR3 protein: CASSLGRGEQFF. CDR3 bases: TGTGCCAGCAGTTTAGGGAGAGGTGAGCAGTTCTTC. V is TRBV11-3 and J is TRBJ2-1; D possibly corresponds to TRBD2 (5 bases). The CDR3 sequence is 12 residues long. Germline loops: CDR1 SGHNT, CDR2 YENEEA.

The chain recombines TRBV30 with TRBJ1-2; 8 bases align to TRBD1. Unmatched junction bases numbered 11, after V lost 3 bases and J lost 5 bases. The CDR3 spans 15 residues. CDR1 is GTSNPN and CDR2 is SVGIG in the germline V gene (reference sequence). CDR3 DNA sequence: TGTGCCTGGAGGGGATCCCGGGACAGGTGGTATGGCTACACCTTC. This translates into CAWRGSRDRWYGYTF.

J is TRBJ2-1 and V is TRBV15, with a weak D call TRBD1 (6 bases). V was trimmed by 3 bases and J by 5 bases, leaving 8 bases between them. Germline V gene lookup returns CDR1 LNHNV and CDR2 YYDKDF (reference sequence). There are 13 residues in the CDR3. This CDR3 is CATSSGTHNEQFF. The CDR3 nucleotides are TGTGCCACCAGCAGCGGGACACACAATGAGCAGTTCTTC.

The chain has TRBV4-1 and TRBJ1-1; 8 nucleotides align to TRBD1. The V segment lost 3 bases and the J segment 0 bases; nucleotides outside the gene matches: 3. The CDR3 contains 15 residues. Germline V lookup: CDR1 MGHRA, CDR2 YSYEKL. CDR3: CASSQLQGVNTEAFF. As DNA, the CDR3 is TGCGCCAGCAGCCAGCTACAGGGGGTGAACACTGAAGCTTTCTTT.

With respect to this clone: A much larger clone sits a single nucleotide away, making a read error possible. Other DNA sequences in the sample encode the same CDR3. The rearrangement links TRBV2 to TRBJ2-5; D is possibly TRBD1 or TRBD2 (5 bases each). CDR1 is SNHLY and CDR2 is FYNNEI in the germline V gene. The CDR3 is 11 amino acids. V lost 6 bases and J lost 5, with 7 bases in between. CDR3 protein: CASSEGETQYF. CDR3 coding DNA: TGTGCCAGCAGCGAGGGGGAGACCCAGTACTTC.

Details on this clone: Other DNA sequences in this sample translate to the same CDR3. The chain combines TRBV5-1 with TRBJ2-1; D is undetermined. V shed 2 bases and J shed 5 bases, with 2 bases lying between them. The CDR3 loop spans 11 amino acids. Germline V lookup: CDR1 SGHRS, CDR2 YFSETQ. CDR3 DNA: TGCGCCAGCAGCTTAAACAATGAGCAGTTCTTC. Its protein is CASSLNNEQFF.

V usage is TRBV7-3 and J usage is TRBJ2-5; D remains unclear. Trimming pared 5 bases from V and 0 bases from J, leaving 10 bases between. This CDR3 is 14 amino acids long. In germline, CDR1 is SGHTA, CDR2 FQGTGA. The DNA of the CDR3 is TGTGCCAGCAGCCCCCACGGTAACCAAGAGACCCAGTACTTC. Protein: CASSPHGNQETQYF.

This chain connects TRBV11-3 to TRBJ2-1; D is ambiguous. Germline values: CDR1 SGHNT, CDR2 YENEEA. The CDR3 length is 13 residues. Trimming left V 4 bases short and J 6 bases short, with 10 bases between. CDR3 protein: CASSSARPNEQFF. Written as DNA, the CDR3 is TGTGCCAGCAGCTCCGCGAGACCCAATGAGCAGTTCTTC.

The chain combines TRBV21-1 with TRBJ2-3. TRBV21-1 is classified as a pseudogene. CDR3 size: 15 residues. The chain's CDR3 is CASSNGGSSTDTQYF. For the CDR3, the DNA is TGTGCCAGCAGCAACGGGGGCAGTAGCACAGATACGCAGTATTTT.

The genes are TRBV18 and TRBJ2-5; D gene unclear. Germline lookup yields CDR1 KGHSH and CDR2 LQKENI. This CDR3 has 12 residues. The ends were cut back, 3 bases at V and 7 bases at J, with 9 bases in the middle. This CDR3 is CASSPEEATQYF. The CDR3 DNA reads as TGTGCCAGCTCACCGGAAGAGGCGACCCAGTACTTC. The complete variable domain, with remaining parts taken from reference TRBV18 and TRBJ2-5, reads NAGVMQNPRHLVRRRGQEARLRCSPMKGHSHVYWYRQLPEEGLKFMVYLQKENIIDESGMPKERFSAEFPKEGPSILRIQQVVRGDSAAYFCASSPEEATQYFGPGTRLLVL.

This chain connects TRBV7-3 to TRBJ2-1; D unclear. V dropped 4 bases and J dropped 7 bases, with 11 bases sitting between them. This CDR3 has 13 residues. Looked up from germline, CDR1 is SGHTA and CDR2 is FQGTGA. The CDR3 bases are TGTGCCAGCAGCTCCCCCGAACGGAATGAGCAGTTCTTC. Residues: CASSSPERNEQFF.